The rows below give T cell receptor beta chains drawn from one sample of a study of blood T cells in healthy people across ages. TCRdb reprocessed the 5' RACE reads with MiXCR, giving one entry per CDR3 protein. The top ten hold approximately 4% of the sample, which has 600,000 to 1,000,000 distinct CDR3 sequences, more than 20% seen once. A further study also used this sample, focusing on T cells of mothers and their children.

The sequenced sample consisted of blood. These receptors originate from a boy aged 10-17 years in good health. The CDR3 runs from the conserved cysteine through the conserved F or W. Each record gives: clone size, V gene, CDR3 length, D gene, J gene, CDR3 protein, CDR3 DNA. A D gene is named only where the DNA matches it firmly. Clone size is not always given. Where it is, it says once, few, many or a class for expanded clones.

clone size: few; V gene: TRBV11-2; CDR3 length: 21; D gene: TRBD2; J gene: TRBJ2-7; CDR3 protein: CASSSRPSPGLAGGRHYEQYF; CDR3 DNA: TGTGCCAGCAGCTCACGTCCCTCACCCGGACTAGCGGGGGGTCGCCACTACGAGCAGTACTTC
clone size: NA; V gene: TRBV7-2; CDR3 length: 16; D gene: NA; J gene: TRBJ2-1; CDR3 protein: CASSSRASDSYNEQFF; CDR3 DNA: TGTGCCAGCAGCTCCAGGGCTAGCGACTCCTACAATGAGCAGTTCTTC
clone size: NA; V gene: TRBV28; CDR3 length: 16; D gene: TRBD2; J gene: TRBJ2-7; CDR3 protein: CASSLGLGGGSYEQYF; CDR3 DNA: TGTGCCAGCAGTTTGGGTTTGGGGGGGGGATCCTACGAGCAGTACTTC
clone size: NA; V gene: TRBV7-9; CDR3 length: 15; D gene: NA; J gene: TRBJ2-1; CDR3 protein: CAIPLAGASYNEQFF; CDR3 DNA: TGTGCCATCCCTTTGGCGGGGGCCTCCTACAATGAGCAGTTCTTC
clone size: NA; V gene: TRBV5-1; CDR3 length: 17; D gene: NA; J gene: TRBJ1-2; CDR3 protein: CASSQRASSRTNYGYTF; CDR3 DNA: TGCGCCAGCAGCCAACGCGCGTCTTCCCGGACCAATTATGGCTACACCTTC
clone size: NA; V gene: TRBV4-1; CDR3 length: 18; D gene: NA; J gene: TRBJ2-7; CDR3 protein: CASSHQRTKRGFSYEQYF; CDR3 DNA: TGCGCCAGCAGCCACCAAAGAACAAAGAGGGGATTCTCCTACGAGCAGTACTTC
clone size: few; V gene: TRBV5-1; CDR3 length: 16; D gene: TRBD1; J gene: TRBJ1-1; CDR3 protein: CASSFKPGQGESEAFF; CDR3 DNA: TGCGCCAGCAGCTTCAAACCGGGACAGGGAGAGTCTGAAGCTTTCTTT
clone size: NA; V gene: TRBV6-5; CDR3 length: 16; D gene: NA; J gene: TRBJ1-1; CDR3 protein: CASSYSITGTGTEAFF; CDR3 DNA: TGTGCCAGCAGTTACTCGATTACAGGCACGGGGACTGAAGCTTTCTTT
clone size: NA; V gene: TRBV12-3/TRBV12-4; CDR3 length: 11; D gene: NA; J gene: TRBJ2-5; CDR3 protein: CASSWYETQYF; CDR3 DNA: TGTGCCAGCAGTTGGTATGAGACCCAGTACTTC
clone size: NA; V gene: TRBV28; CDR3 length: 15; D gene: NA; J gene: TRBJ2-3; CDR3 protein: CASDRGTANADTQYF; CDR3 DNA: TGTGCCAGCGACAGAGGGACTGCGAACGCAGATACGCAGTATTTT
clone size: few; V gene: TRBV20-1; CDR3 length: 17; D gene: TRBD1; J gene: TRBJ2-7; CDR3 protein: CSAQGQPGAPSYYEQYF; CDR3 DNA: TGCAGTGCCCAGGGACAGCCTGGCGCCCCGAGCTACTACGAGCAGTACTTC
clone size: NA; V gene: TRBV7-9; CDR3 length: 16; D gene: TRBD1; J gene: TRBJ1-3; CDR3 protein: CASSSNRGNSGNTIYF; CDR3 DNA: TGTGCCAGCAGCTCGAACAGGGGAAACTCTGGAAACACCATATATTTT
clone size: few; V gene: TRBV15; CDR3 length: 15; D gene: TRBD1; J gene: TRBJ2-7; CDR3 protein: CATSRPGQGAREQYF; CDR3 DNA: TGTGCCACCAGCAGACCGGGACAGGGGGCGCGCGAGCAGTACTTC
clone size: NA; V gene: TRBV29-1; CDR3 length: 11; D gene: TRBD2; J gene: TRBJ2-5; CDR3 protein: CSVLRRDYQYF; CDR3 DNA: TGCAGCGTCCTCCGCCGGGACTACCAGTACTTC
clone size: NA; V gene: TRBV9; CDR3 length: 16; D gene: NA; J gene: TRBJ2-2; CDR3 protein: CASSVVGGSSSGELFF; CDR3 DNA: TGTGCCAGCAGCGTAGTTGGGGGGAGTTCTTCCGGGGAGCTGTTTTTT
clone size: NA; V gene: TRBV20-1; CDR3 length: 16; D gene: TRBD2; J gene: TRBJ2-3; CDR3 protein: CSARAPESGGTDTQYF; CDR3 DNA: TGCAGTGCTAGAGCCCCCGAAAGCGGGGGCACAGATACGCAGTATTTT
clone size: NA; V gene: TRBV28; CDR3 length: 12; D gene: NA; J gene: TRBJ1-2; CDR3 protein: CARSLAGEGYTF; CDR3 DNA: TGTGCCCGCAGTTTGGCCGGGGAGGGCTACACCTTC
clone size: NA; V gene: TRBV12-3/TRBV12-4; CDR3 length: 15; D gene: TRBD1; J gene: TRBJ2-3; CDR3 protein: CASSSGQESTDAQYF; CDR3 DNA: TGTGCCAGCAGTTCCGGACAGGAGAGCACAGATGCGCAGTATTTT
clone size: NA; V gene: TRBV28; CDR3 length: 16; D gene: NA; J gene: TRBJ1-5; CDR3 protein: CASSFLAGRTDQPQHF; CDR3 DNA: TGTGCCAGCAGTTTTCTTGCAGGGAGGACGGATCAGCCCCAGCATTTT
clone size: few; V gene: TRBV20-1; CDR3 length: 15; D gene: TRBD1; J gene: TRBJ2-3; CDR3 protein: CSADNRDRGIDTQYF; CDR3 DNA: TGCAGTGCTGATAACCGGGACAGGGGTATAGATACGCAGTATTTT
clone size: NA; V gene: TRBV28; CDR3 length: 12; D gene: NA; J gene: TRBJ2-4; CDR3 protein: CASGIAKNIQYF; CDR3 DNA: TGTGCCAGCGGAATAGCCAAAAACATTCAGTACTTC
clone size: few; V gene: TRBV7-2; CDR3 length: 15; D gene: NA; J gene: TRBJ1-5; CDR3 protein: CASSPDGRGNQPQHF; CDR3 DNA: TGTGCCAGCAGCCCGGATGGCAGGGGCAATCAGCCCCAGCATTTT
clone size: NA; V gene: TRBV5-4; CDR3 length: 14; D gene: TRBD2; J gene: TRBJ2-7; CDR3 protein: CASSESSGSSEQYF; CDR3 DNA: TGTGCCAGCAGCGAGTCTAGCGGGAGTTCCGAGCAGTACTTC
clone size: NA; V gene: TRBV20-1; CDR3 length: 18; D gene: TRBD1; J gene: TRBJ1-6; CDR3 protein: CSAREGDRWESYNSPLHF; CDR3 DNA: TGCAGTGCCCGTGAGGGGGACAGGTGGGAGTCCTATAATTCACCCCTCCACTTT
clone size: NA; V gene: TRBV5-1; CDR3 length: 17; D gene: TRBD2; J gene: TRBJ2-3; CDR3 protein: CASSLDHSGGGADTQYF; CDR3 DNA: TGCGCCAGCAGCTTGGACCATAGCGGGGGAGGCGCAGATACGCAGTATTTT
clone size: few; V gene: TRBV4-1; CDR3 length: 14; D gene: TRBD1; J gene: TRBJ2-7; CDR3 protein: CASSRTGGRVEQYF; CDR3 DNA: TGCGCCAGCAGCCGGACAGGGGGCAGGGTCGAGCAGTACTTC
clone size: NA; V gene: TRBV3-1; CDR3 length: 17; D gene: NA; J gene: TRBJ1-1; CDR3 protein: CASSPGLSFFMGTEAFF; CDR3 DNA: TGTGCCAGCAGCCCCGGGCTATCATTCTTTATGGGGACTGAAGCTTTCTTT
clone size: NA; V gene: TRBV20-1; CDR3 length: 15; D gene: NA; J gene: TRBJ2-1; CDR3 protein: CSASGGASSYNEQFF; CDR3 DNA: TGCAGTGCTAGTGGAGGGGCGTCCTCCTACAATGAGCAGTTCTTC
clone size: NA; V gene: TRBV20-1; CDR3 length: 15; D gene: NA; J gene: TRBJ2-7; CDR3 protein: CSARDGQGLGYEQYF; CDR3 DNA: TGCAGTGCTAGAGATGGGCAGGGACTTGGCTACGAGCAGTACTTC
clone size: NA; V gene: TRBV28; CDR3 length: 13; D gene: TRBD2; J gene: TRBJ2-7; CDR3 protein: CASMWEGSYEQYF; CDR3 DNA: TGTGCCAGCATGTGGGAGGGGTCCTACGAGCAGTACTTC
clone size: few; V gene: TRBV20-1; CDR3 length: 14; D gene: NA; J gene: TRBJ1-2; CDR3 protein: CSAFTPGPNYGYTF; CDR3 DNA: TGCAGTGCTTTCACACCGGGACCAAACTATGGCTACACCTTC
clone size: NA; V gene: TRBV20-1; CDR3 length: 14; D gene: TRBD1; J gene: TRBJ1-1; CDR3 protein: CSALTGPLNTEAFF; CDR3 DNA: TGCAGTGCTCTGACAGGGCCCTTGAACACTGAAGCTTTCTTT
clone size: NA; V gene: TRBV6-2/TRBV6-3; CDR3 length: 15; D gene: NA; J gene: TRBJ1-1; CDR3 protein: CASSYGGLVGTEAFF; CDR3 DNA: TGTGCCAGCAGTTACGGGGGTCTCGTGGGTACTGAAGCTTTCTTT
clone size: NA; V gene: TRBV29-1; CDR3 length: 16; D gene: NA; J gene: TRBJ2-6; CDR3 protein: CSVGGGGTSGANVLTF; CDR3 DNA: TGCAGCGTTGGGGGAGGTGGAACCTCTGGGGCCAACGTCCTGACTTTC
clone size: few; V gene: TRBV7-6; CDR3 length: 17; D gene: NA; J gene: TRBJ2-1; CDR3 protein: CASSHSLHATDYNEQFF; CDR3 DNA: TGTGCCAGCAGCCACTCGTTACATGCTACAGACTACAATGAGCAGTTCTTC
clone size: few; V gene: TRBV5-4; CDR3 length: 13; D gene: NA; J gene: TRBJ2-5; CDR3 protein: CASTILGWETQYF; CDR3 DNA: TGTGCCAGCACAATTTTGGGGTGGGAGACCCAGTACTTC
clone size: few; V gene: TRBV14; CDR3 length: 17; D gene: NA; J gene: TRBJ2-1; CDR3 protein: CASSRGVGIIWGNEQFF; CDR3 DNA: TGTGCCAGCAGCCGAGGTGTAGGAATAATATGGGGCAATGAGCAGTTCTTC
clone size: NA; V gene: TRBV20-1; CDR3 length: 13; D gene: NA; J gene: TRBJ1-2; CDR3 protein: CSARERPGEGYTF; CDR3 DNA: TGCAGTGCTAGAGAGCGTCCGGGGGAAGGCTACACCTTC
clone size: few; V gene: TRBV9; CDR3 length: 14; D gene: NA; J gene: TRBJ1-2; CDR3 protein: CASSTERLGYGYTF; CDR3 DNA: TGTGCCAGCAGCACGGAACGATTGGGCTATGGCTACACCTTC
clone size: NA; V gene: TRBV12-3/TRBV12-4; CDR3 length: 15; D gene: NA; J gene: TRBJ2-3; CDR3 protein: CASSFGGLSTDTQYF; CDR3 DNA: TGTGCCAGCAGTTTTGGAGGACTGAGCACAGATACGCAGTATTTT
clone size: NA; V gene: TRBV29-1; CDR3 length: 14; D gene: NA; J gene: TRBJ2-7; CDR3 protein: CSVTGPTPYYEQYF; CDR3 DNA: TGCAGCGTGACGGGGCCGACCCCTTACTACGAGCAGTACTTC
clone size: NA; V gene: TRBV2; CDR3 length: 14; D gene: TRBD1; J gene: TRBJ2-1; CDR3 protein: CASRGGTGWNEQFF; CDR3 DNA: TGTGCCAGCAGGGGCGGGACAGGGTGGAATGAGCAGTTCTTC
clone size: NA; V gene: TRBV6-1; CDR3 length: 18; D gene: TRBD2; J gene: TRBJ2-3; CDR3 protein: CASRPGLAGGLSTDTQYF; CDR3 DNA: TGTGCCAGCAGACCCGGACTAGCGGGAGGGCTTAGCACAGATACGCAGTATTTT
clone size: few; V gene: TRBV7-2; CDR3 length: 12; D gene: NA; J gene: TRBJ1-1; CDR3 protein: CASSRGFTEAFF; CDR3 DNA: TGTGCCAGCAGCCGAGGGTTCACTGAAGCTTTCTTT
clone size: few; V gene: TRBV2; CDR3 length: 14; D gene: NA; J gene: TRBJ1-3; CDR3 protein: CASSEIGIGNTIYF; CDR3 DNA: TGTGCCAGCAGTGAAATAGGCATCGGAAACACCATATATTTT
clone size: few; V gene: TRBV20-1; CDR3 length: 14; D gene: TRBD2; J gene: TRBJ2-3; CDR3 protein: CSANSGRAPDTQYF; CDR3 DNA: TGCAGTGCTAATAGCGGGAGGGCCCCAGATACGCAGTATTTT
clone size: NA; V gene: TRBV27; CDR3 length: 13; D gene: NA; J gene: TRBJ2-5; CDR3 protein: CASSSAWGETQYF; CDR3 DNA: TGTGCCAGCAGTTCCGCCTGGGGGGAGACCCAGTACTTC